Listed below are T cell receptor beta chains from one sample, sequenced in a study of shared clonotypes between healthy human individuals. Method: immunoSEQ multiplex PCR; TCRdb's copy keeps in-frame clones and lacks some. The sample consists of 2 million to 2.5 million clones, roughly 92% of them appearing once. Material: naive CD4+ T cells from PBMCs. Receptor source: a man aged 18 to 35 in good health. Some clones in this sample may be carry-over from other donors' samples. CDR3s include the opening cysteine and the closing phenylalanine or tryptophan. A D gene is named only where the DNA matches it firmly. Size is stated for part of the rows, as once, few or many counts, or as a class when the clone is expanded.

J gene: TRBJ1-3
V gene: TRBV30
D gene: .
clone size: .
CDR3 DNA: TGTGCCTGGTCGAGGGGAAATGGAAACACCATATATTTT
CDR3 protein: CAWSRGNGNTIYF

J gene: TRBJ2-7
V gene: TRBV28
D gene: .
clone size: .
CDR3 DNA: TGTGCCAGCAGCCGCCCCCTAAGCTCCTACGAGCAGTACTTC
CDR3 protein: CASSRPLSSYEQYF

J gene: TRBJ2-7
V gene: TRBV18
D gene: .
clone size: .
CDR3 DNA: TGTGCCAGCTCACCGGGGGCCCAGACCTACGAGCAGTACTTC
CDR3 protein: CASSPGAQTYEQYF

J gene: TRBJ2-7
V gene: TRBV29-1
D gene: .
clone size: .
CDR3 DNA: TGCAGCGTTGAAGGGGGGGCCAGCTCCTACGAGCAGTACTTC
CDR3 protein: CSVEGGASSYEQYF

J gene: TRBJ2-7
V gene: TRBV29-1
D gene: TRBD2
clone size: .
CDR3 DNA: TGCAGCGCCGGGACTAGCGGGATCGGCGAGCAGTACTTC
CDR3 protein: CSAGTSGIGEQYF

J gene: TRBJ2-1
V gene: TRBV19
D gene: TRBD2
clone size: .
CDR3 DNA: TGTGCCAGTAGGCCCCGGGACTACGTGTACAATGAGCAGTTCTTC
CDR3 protein: CASRPRDYVYNEQFF

J gene: TRBJ1-4
V gene: TRBV30
D gene: .
clone size: few
CDR3 DNA: TGTGCCTGTCCCGAAATGGGGACTAATGAAAAACTGTTTTTT
CDR3 protein: CACPEMGTNEKLFF

J gene: TRBJ1-1
V gene: TRBV5-6
D gene: .
clone size: .
CDR3 DNA: TGTGCCAGCAGCTTAGGGCTGTTGAACACTGAAGCTTTCTTT
CDR3 protein: CASSLGLLNTEAFF

J gene: TRBJ2-5
V gene: TRBV27
D gene: .
clone size: .
CDR3 DNA: TGTGCCAGCAGTCCCATTCGTGGGAGAGGAGAGACCCAGTACTTC
CDR3 protein: CASSPIRGRGETQYF

J gene: TRBJ2-7
V gene: TRBV5-6
D gene: TRBD1
clone size: .
CDR3 DNA: TGTGCCAGCAGCCCCCGGGACAGGCCTCGGGAGCAGTACTTC
CDR3 protein: CASSPRDRPREQYF

J gene: TRBJ2-6
V gene: TRBV28
D gene: .
clone size: .
CDR3 DNA: TGTGCCAGCAGAAGAACAGGGTTAGGGGCCAACGTCCTGACTTTC
CDR3 protein: CASRRTGLGANVLTF

J gene: TRBJ2-3
V gene: TRBV5-1
D gene: TRBD2
clone size: .
CDR3 DNA: TGCGCCAGCAGCTTGGATTCTCGGGAGGGCCCAGATACGCAGTATTTT
CDR3 protein: CASSLDSREGPDTQYF

J gene: TRBJ1-1
V gene: TRBV19
D gene: TRBD1
clone size: .
CDR3 DNA: TGTGCCAGTAGTGCCTACAGGACAGGCGTCATGAACACTGAAGCTTTCTTT
CDR3 protein: CASSAYRTGVMNTEAFF

J gene: TRBJ2-7
V gene: TRBV21-1
D gene: .
clone size: .
CDR3 DNA: TGTGCCAGCTCTGGTAGCGGGAGGACTTACGAGCAGTACTTC
CDR3 protein: CASSGSGRTYEQYF

J gene: TRBJ2-2
V gene: TRBV19
D gene: .
clone size: .
CDR3 DNA: TGTGCCAGTAGTATCTCCAGGGCTGTCAGGGAGCTGTTTTTT
CDR3 protein: CASSISRAVRELFF

J gene: TRBJ2-1
V gene: TRBV25-1
D gene: TRBD2
clone size: .
CDR3 DNA: TGTGCCAGCGAATTAGCGGGCGTCCACAATGAGCAGTTCTTC
CDR3 protein: CASELAGVHNEQFF

J gene: TRBJ1-1
V gene: TRBV2
D gene: TRBD1
clone size: .
CDR3 DNA: TGTGCCAGCAGTAAACAGGGGCTGAACACTGAAGCTTTCTTT
CDR3 protein: CASSKQGLNTEAFF

J gene: TRBJ2-2
V gene: TRBV11-2
D gene: .
clone size: .
CDR3 DNA: TGTGCCAGCCGACACAGTTCGAACACCGGGGAGCTGTTTTTT
CDR3 protein: CASRHSSNTGELFF

J gene: TRBJ1-2
V gene: TRBV7-6
D gene: TRBD1
clone size: .
CDR3 DNA: TGTGCCAGCAGCCCTGGACAGGGGAACTATGGCTACACCTTC
CDR3 protein: CASSPGQGNYGYTF

J gene: TRBJ1-2
V gene: TRBV7-2
D gene: .
clone size: .
CDR3 DNA: TGTGCCAGCAGCTTAGACCCCGAGACGGTCTCTAACTATGGCTACACCTTC
CDR3 protein: CASSLDPETVSNYGYTF

J gene: TRBJ2-7
V gene: TRBV28
D gene: .
clone size: .
CDR3 DNA: TGTGCCAGCAGTACGACGAGATACTACGAGCAGTACTTC
CDR3 protein: CASSTTRYYEQYF

J gene: TRBJ2-1
V gene: TRBV12-5
D gene: .
clone size: .
CDR3 DNA: TGTGCTAGTGGCCGGGAGACCTACAATGAGCAGTTCTTC
CDR3 protein: CASGRETYNEQFF

J gene: TRBJ2-5
V gene: TRBV10-1
D gene: TRBD1
clone size: .
CDR3 DNA: TGCGCCAGCACCCGGGACAGGGGAGAGACCCAGTACTTC
CDR3 protein: CASTRDRGETQYF

J gene: TRBJ2-7
V gene: TRBV6-1
D gene: .
clone size: .
CDR3 DNA: TGTGCCAGCAGTGAAGCGGAGGGGTCCCCCTACGAGCAGTACTTC
CDR3 protein: CASSEAEGSPYEQYF

J gene: TRBJ2-3
V gene: TRBV28
D gene: .
clone size: .
CDR3 DNA: TGTGCCAGCAGCCACTCGACAGCGGCCAGTACTAAGGATACGCAGTATTTT
CDR3 protein: CASSHSTAASTKDTQYF

J gene: TRBJ2-7
V gene: TRBV10-3
D gene: .
clone size: .
CDR3 DNA: TGTGCCACCAGCGGAAACGCGGGCTACGAGCAGTACTTC
CDR3 protein: CATSGNAGYEQYF

J gene: TRBJ2-2
V gene: TRBV18
D gene: .
clone size: once
CDR3 DNA: TGTGCCAGCTCACCCTACGGGAACACCGGGGAGCTGTTTTTT
CDR3 protein: CASSPYGNTGELFF

J gene: TRBJ1-5
V gene: TRBV7-2
D gene: .
clone size: .
CDR3 DNA: TGTGCCAGCAGCCTCCTCGGACGGCCTAGCAATCAGCCCCAGCATTTT
CDR3 protein: CASSLLGRPSNQPQHF

J gene: TRBJ2-1
V gene: TRBV10-1
D gene: TRBD2
clone size: .
CDR3 DNA: TGCGCCAGCAGTGATAAGCGGGACGGGTCAAAAGAGCAGTTCTTC
CDR3 protein: CASSDKRDGSKEQFF